The T cell receptor (beta chain) under discussion was sequenced for a study of regulatory T cells in long-lasting Graves disease. CDR1 and CDR2 from the germline V gene are SGHKS and YYEKEE (reference sequence). Trimming left V 0 bases short and J 4 bases short, with 16 bases between. This CDR3 comprises 16 residues. The authors built TCR beta libraries using iRepertoire HTBI primers and Arm-PCR of CDR3 regions. One entry per CDR3 protein results from TCRdb running MiXCR on the multiplex PCR reads. The data show around 460,000 distinct CDR3 sequences, around 15% seen once. Noted time point: newly diagnosed GD, antithyroid drugs for less than 3 months. TCR sequences were obtained from RNA taken from PBMCs. These data are also associated with another study on T cells in Graves' hyperthyroidism and ophthalmopathy.

This specimen was peripheral blood mononuclear cells (PBMCs), taken at new diagnosis, from a patient treated with antithyroid drugs. This TCR was sampled from a woman aged 50 to 65 with Graves disease. This sequence joins TRBV5-5 and TRBJ1-2, with D possibly TRBD1 on 6 matching bases. The CDR3 sequence: CASSLAPFTGPYGYTF. Here the CDR3 DNA reads TGTGCCAGCAGCTTGGCGCCATTTACAGGGCCCTATGGCTACACCTTC.